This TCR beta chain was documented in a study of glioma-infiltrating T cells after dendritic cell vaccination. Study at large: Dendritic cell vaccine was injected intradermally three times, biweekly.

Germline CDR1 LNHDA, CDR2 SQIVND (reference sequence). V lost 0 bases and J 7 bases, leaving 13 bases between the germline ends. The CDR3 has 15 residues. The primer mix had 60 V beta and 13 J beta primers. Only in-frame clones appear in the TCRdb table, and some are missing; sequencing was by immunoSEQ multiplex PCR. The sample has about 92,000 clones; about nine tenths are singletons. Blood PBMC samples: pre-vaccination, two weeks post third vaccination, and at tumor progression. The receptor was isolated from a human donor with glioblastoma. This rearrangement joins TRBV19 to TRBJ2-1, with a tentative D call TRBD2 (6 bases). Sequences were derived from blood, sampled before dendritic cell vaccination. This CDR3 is CASSIEGGYLNEQFF. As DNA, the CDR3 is TGTGCCAGTAGTATAGAGGGGGGTTACCTTAATGAGCAGTTCTTC. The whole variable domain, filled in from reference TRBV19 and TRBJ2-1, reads DGGITQSPKYLFRKEGQNVTLSCEQNLNHDAMYWYRQDPGQGLRLIYYSQIVNDFQKGDIAEGYSVSREKKESFPLTVTSAQKNPTAFYLCASSIEGGYLNEQFFGPGTRLTVL.